This record looks at one T cell receptor (beta chain) sequence and its context. Losses at the gene ends were 5 bases for V and 5 bases for J; bases not matched to a gene: 4. The CDR3 length is 13 residues. CDR1 and CDR2 from the germline V gene are MNHEY and SVGAGI. Authors' methods: Reference gene primers were amplified, and this amplification served to estimate nucleated cell counts. Clones were read by immunoSEQ multiplex PCR, and TCRdb kept only the in-frame ones, dropping some. V and J calls and clone size are as listed in that table; D and trimming were resolved from the DNA. The sample lists about 280,000 clones; about 90% were seen once. These data are taken from a study of blood T cell repertoires in COVID-19. Study information: Acute-phase and convalescent COVID-19 samples originated in the United States, Italy and Spain. In each case, the material was cDNA or gDNA derived from T cells, B-cell-depleted T cells, or PBMCs.

The chain couples TRBV6-5 to TRBJ2-5; 8 bases agree with TRBD2. The sample was peripheral blood. The clonotype was recovered from a woman aged 25 to 39 who had recovered from COVID-19. The DNA of the CDR3 is TGTGCCAGCAGTCCGGGGGGGCCTGAGACCCAGTACTTC. Translating gives CASSPGGPETQYF.